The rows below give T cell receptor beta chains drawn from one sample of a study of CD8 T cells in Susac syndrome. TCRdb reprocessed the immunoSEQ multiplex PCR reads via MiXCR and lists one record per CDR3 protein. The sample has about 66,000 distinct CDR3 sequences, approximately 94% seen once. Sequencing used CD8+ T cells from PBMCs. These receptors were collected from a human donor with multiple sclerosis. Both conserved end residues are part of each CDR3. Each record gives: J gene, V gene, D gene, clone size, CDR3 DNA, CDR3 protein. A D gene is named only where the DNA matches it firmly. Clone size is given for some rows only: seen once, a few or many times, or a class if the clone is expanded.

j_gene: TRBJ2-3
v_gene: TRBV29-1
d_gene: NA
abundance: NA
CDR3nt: TGCAGCGTTGAGGGCTTCGAAGAAGATACGCAGTATTTT
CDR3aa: CSVEGFEEDTQYF

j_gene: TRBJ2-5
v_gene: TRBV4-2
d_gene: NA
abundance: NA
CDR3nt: TGTGCCAGCAGCCAAACCTGGACAAGCCAAGAGACCCAGTACTTC
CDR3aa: CASSQTWTSQETQYF

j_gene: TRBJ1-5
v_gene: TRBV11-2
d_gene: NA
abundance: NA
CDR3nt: TGTGCCAGCAGCTTCGGGAGGAGTCAGCCCCAGCATTTT
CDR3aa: CASSFGRSQPQHF

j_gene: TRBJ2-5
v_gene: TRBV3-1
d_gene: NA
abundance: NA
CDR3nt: TGTGCCAGCAGCCCTCGGGCACGCCAAGGGGAGACCCAGTACTTC
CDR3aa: CASSPRARQGETQYF

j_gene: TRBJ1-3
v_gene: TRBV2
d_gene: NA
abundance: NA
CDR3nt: TGTGCCAGCAAGGAGGAGGGGTTCGCTGGAAACACCATATATTTT
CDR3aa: CASKEEGFAGNTIYF

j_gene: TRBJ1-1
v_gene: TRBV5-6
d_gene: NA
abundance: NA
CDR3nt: TGTGCCAGCAGCCCGGGACAAGGGAATCCTGAAGCTTTCTTT
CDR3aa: CASSPGQGNPEAFF

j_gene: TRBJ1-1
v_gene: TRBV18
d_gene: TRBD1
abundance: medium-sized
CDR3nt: TGTGCCAGCTCACCAGCGACAGGGTACACTGAAGCTTTCTTT
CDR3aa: CASSPATGYTEAFF

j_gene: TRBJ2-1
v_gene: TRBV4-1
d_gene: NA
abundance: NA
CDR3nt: TGCGCCAGCAGCCAAGTATCCTACAATGAGCAGTTCTTC
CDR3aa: CASSQVSYNEQFF

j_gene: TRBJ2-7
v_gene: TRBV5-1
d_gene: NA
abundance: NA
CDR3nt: TGCGCCAGCAGCTTGGGACAGTACTACGAGCAGTACTTC
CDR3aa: CASSLGQYYEQYF

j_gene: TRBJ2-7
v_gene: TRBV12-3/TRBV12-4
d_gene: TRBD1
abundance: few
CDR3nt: TGTGCCAGCAGTTTAATGGGACAGGGGAACGAGCAGTACTTC
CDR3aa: CASSLMGQGNEQYF

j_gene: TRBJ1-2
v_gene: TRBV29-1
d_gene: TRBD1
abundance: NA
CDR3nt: TGCAGCGTTGCCGACAGGGCTCTGGACTATGGCTACACCTTC
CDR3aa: CSVADRALDYGYTF

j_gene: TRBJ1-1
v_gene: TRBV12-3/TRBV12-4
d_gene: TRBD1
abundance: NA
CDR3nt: TGTGCCAGCAGCGACGGGACAGGGACTGAAGCTTTCTTT
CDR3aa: CASSDGTGTEAFF

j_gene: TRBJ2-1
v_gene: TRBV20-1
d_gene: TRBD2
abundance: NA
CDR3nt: TGCAGTGCTAAGCTAGCGGGAGGGTACAATGAGCAGTTCTTC
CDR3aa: CSAKLAGGYNEQFF

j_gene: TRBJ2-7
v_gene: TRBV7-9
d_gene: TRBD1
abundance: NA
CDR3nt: TGTGCCAGCAGCTCAACAGGGGGCAGCGAGCAGTACTTC
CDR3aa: CASSSTGGSEQYF

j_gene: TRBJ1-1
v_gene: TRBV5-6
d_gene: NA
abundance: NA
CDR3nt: TGTGCCAGCAGCTTGGATACTGGGTTAGACACTGAAGCTTTCTTT
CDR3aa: CASSLDTGLDTEAFF

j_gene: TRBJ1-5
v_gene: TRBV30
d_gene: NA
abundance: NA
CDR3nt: TGTGCCTGGTCCCCCGGGACACTTAGCAATCAGCCCCAGCATTTT
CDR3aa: CAWSPGTLSNQPQHF

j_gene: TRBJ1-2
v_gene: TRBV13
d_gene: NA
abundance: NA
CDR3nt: TGTGCCAGCAGCGCTCCCCGGGGGGGGTTCGACTATGGCTACACCTTC
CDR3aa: CASSAPRGGFDYGYTF

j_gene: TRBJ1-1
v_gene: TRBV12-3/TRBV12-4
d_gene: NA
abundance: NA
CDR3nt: TGTGCCAGCAGTCGTCAGGGTAAGGCTTTCTTT
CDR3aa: CASSRQGKAFF

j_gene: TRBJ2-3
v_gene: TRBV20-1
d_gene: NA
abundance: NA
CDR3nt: TGCAGTGCTAGAGAACCCCGTGGGGAAACAGATACGCAGTATTTT
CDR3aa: CSAREPRGETDTQYF

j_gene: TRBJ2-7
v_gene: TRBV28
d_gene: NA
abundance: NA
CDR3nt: TGTGCCAGCAGTTTACAACCGGGAGAATCCTACGAGCAGTACTTC
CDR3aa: CASSLQPGESYEQYF

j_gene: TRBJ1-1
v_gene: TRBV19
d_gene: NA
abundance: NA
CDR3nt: TGTGCCTCCCAGGTTTTGGATAACACTGAAGCTTTCTTT
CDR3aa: CASQVLDNTEAFF

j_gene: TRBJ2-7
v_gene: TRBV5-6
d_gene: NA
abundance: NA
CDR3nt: TGTGCCAGCAGCTTGAGAAGCGGTCACGCCACATTCTACGAGCAGTACTTC
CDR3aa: CASSLRSGHATFYEQYF

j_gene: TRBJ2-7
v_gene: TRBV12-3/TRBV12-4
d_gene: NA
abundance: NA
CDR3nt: TGTGCCAGCAGAAAGGACAGCTACGAGCAGTACTTC
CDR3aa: CASRKDSYEQYF

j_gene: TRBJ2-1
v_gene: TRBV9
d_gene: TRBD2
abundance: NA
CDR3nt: TGTGCCAGCAGCGTAGGTAGCGGGGGGGCCTACAATGAGCAGTTCTTC
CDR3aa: CASSVGSGGAYNEQFF

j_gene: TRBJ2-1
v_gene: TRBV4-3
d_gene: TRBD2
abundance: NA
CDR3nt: TGCGCCAGCAGCGCCCAATGGGCGGGGGGCAATGAGCAGTTCTTC
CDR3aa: CASSAQWAGGNEQFF

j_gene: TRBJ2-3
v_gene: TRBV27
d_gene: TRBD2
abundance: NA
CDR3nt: TGTGCCAGCAGTTCCAAATGGACTAGCGGAGGGAGCACAGATACGCAGTATTTT
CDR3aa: CASSSKWTSGGSTDTQYF

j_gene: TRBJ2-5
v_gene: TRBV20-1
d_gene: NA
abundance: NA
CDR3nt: TGCAGTGCCCACATCGGGCGGGAACAAGAGACCCAGTACTTC
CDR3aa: CSAHIGREQETQYF

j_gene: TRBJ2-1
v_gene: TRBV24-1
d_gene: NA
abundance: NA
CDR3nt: TGTGCCACCAGTGATTACTACAATGAGCAGTTCTTC
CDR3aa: CATSDYYNEQFF

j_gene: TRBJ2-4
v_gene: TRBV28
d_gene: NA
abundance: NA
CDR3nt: TGTGCCAGCAGTTTTTCGAACATTCAGTACTTC
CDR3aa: CASSFSNIQYF

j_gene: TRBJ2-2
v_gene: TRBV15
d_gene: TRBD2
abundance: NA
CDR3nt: TGTGCCACCAGCAGAGAGCTAGCGGTGGATACCGGGGAGCTGTTTTTT
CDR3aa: CATSRELAVDTGELFF

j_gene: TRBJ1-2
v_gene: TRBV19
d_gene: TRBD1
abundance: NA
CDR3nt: TGTGCCAGTAGTATACCGGGACAGGGCTTTCTACGTGGCTACACCTTC
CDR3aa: CASSIPGQGFLRGYTF

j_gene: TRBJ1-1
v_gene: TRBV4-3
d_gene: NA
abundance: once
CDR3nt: TGCGCCAGCAGCCAAGATCGGCAGGGAACTGAAGCTTTCTTT
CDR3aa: CASSQDRQGTEAFF

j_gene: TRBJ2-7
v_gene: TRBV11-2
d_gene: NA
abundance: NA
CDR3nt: TGTGCCAGCAGCTCACAATCCGAGCAGTACTTC
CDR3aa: CASSSQSEQYF

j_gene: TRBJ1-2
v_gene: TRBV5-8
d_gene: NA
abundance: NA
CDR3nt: TGTGCCAGCAGCTTGGCCGACGGACTCTATGGCTACACCTTC
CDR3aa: CASSLADGLYGYTF

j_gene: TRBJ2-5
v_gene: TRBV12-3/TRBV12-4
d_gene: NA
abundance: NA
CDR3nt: TGTGCCAGCAGCAGAGGGACAACTCAAGAGACCCAGTACTTC
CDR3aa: CASSRGTTQETQYF

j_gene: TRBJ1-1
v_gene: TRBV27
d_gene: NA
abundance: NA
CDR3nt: TGTGCCAGCAGTTTGACAGGAGACACTGAAGCTTTCTTT
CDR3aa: CASSLTGDTEAFF